These 20 T cell receptor beta chains were sequenced from one sample in a study of CD8+ T cells in alopecia areata. cDNA prepared by RNA extraction and subsequent reverse transcription served as the template for sequencing. The repertoire was sequenced with immunoSEQ multiplex PCR; TCRdb's copy has only in-frame clones and lacks some. The table includes 140,000 to 150,000 clones, around 50% detected once. Sequencing was performed on CD4+ T cells sorted from blood, taken at week 0. These receptors were taken from a human donor with alopecia areata.

The chain uses TRBV18 and TRBJ1-2; a weak D match, TRBD1 (5 bases). Trimming removed 3 bases from V and 6 bases from J, with 11 bases in between. The germline V gene has CDR1 KGHSH and CDR2 LQKENI. The CDR3 sequence is 13 residues long. The CDR3 region is CASSPRRGDGYTF. CDR3 DNA: TGTGCCAGCTCACCCCGCCGAGGGGATGGCTACACCTTC.

The chain has TRBV6-5 and TRBJ2-3; D is perhaps TRBD2 (6 bases). Germline V gene sequence: CDR1 MNHEY, CDR2 SVGAGI. V was trimmed by 10 bases and J by 2 bases, leaving 19 bases between them. The CDR3 extends over 15 amino acids. The CDR3 DNA sequence: TGTGCCACCTTATGGAGGGGCTTCCCCACAGATACGCAGTATTTT. Its translation is CATLWRGFPTDTQYF.

The rearrangement joins TRBV18 to TRBJ2-3; D possibly corresponds to TRBD1 (6 bases). The germline CDR1 and CDR2 sequences are KGHSH and LQKENI. Trimming removed 2 bases from V and 6 bases from J, with 15 bases in between. The length of the CDR3 is 15 residues. The CDR3 DNA is TGTGCCAGCTCACCATTGGACAGCCCCAGGGATACGCAGTATTTT. Protein: CASSPLDSPRDTQYF.

There are a few counts of this clone. The rearrangement links TRBV27 to TRBJ1-6; perhaps TRBD1 as D (6 bases). Germline V lookup: CDR1 MNHEY, CDR2 SMNVEV (reference sequence). This CDR3 has 16 amino acids. V shed 4 bases and J shed 0 bases, with 10 bases lying between them. The CDR3 loop reads CASSSQGSSYNSPLHF. The CDR3, as DNA: TGTGCCAGCAGTTCGCAGGGGAGCTCCTATAATTCACCCCTCCACTTT.

This clone has a handful of counts. The genes are TRBV19 and TRBJ2-5, with no clear D. The V end lost 3 bases, the J end lost 2 bases, and 4 bases lay between the germline ends. The CDR3 extends over 12 amino acids. The V gene's germline CDR1 is LNHDA and CDR2 SQIVND (reference sequence). The CDR3 reads CASSMSQETQYF. In DNA form, the CDR3 reads TGTGCCAGTAGTATGAGTCAAGAGACCCAGTACTTC. Filled out from reference TRBV19 and TRBJ2-5, the complete variable domain reads DGGITQSPKYLFRKEGQNVTLSCEQNLNHDAMYWYRQDPGQGLRLIYYSQIVNDFQKGDIAEGYSVSREKKESFPLTVTSAQKNPTAFYLCASSMSQETQYFGPGTRLLVL.

V is TRBV7-2 and J is TRBJ1-5; D uncertain. Germline V CDR1 and CDR2: SGHTA, FQGNSA. The CDR3 is 15 amino acids. Trimming left V 2 bases short and J 4 bases short, with 12 bases between. The CDR3: CASSLPLTPNQPQHF. The CDR3 DNA reads TGTGCCAGCAGCTTACCATTGACACCGAATCAGCCCCAGCATTTT.

This clone was counted at least ten times. The V call is TRBV15, the J call TRBJ1-6; TRBD1 matches 10 bases. Per germline, CDR1 LNHNV and CDR2 YYDKDF (reference sequence). The CDR3 has 13 amino acids. The ends lost 8 bases at V and 7 bases at J; junction bases unmatched: 2. The CDR3 coding sequence is TGTGCCACCCGACAGGGGGCCAATTCACCCCTCCACTTT. It translates to CATRQGANSPLHF. Full variable domain (rest looked up from reference TRBV15 and TRBJ1-6): DAMVIQNPRYQVTQFGKPVTLSCSQTLNHNVMYWYQQKSSQAPKLLFHYYDKDFNNEADTPDNFQSRRPNTSFCFLDIRSPGLGDTAMYLCATRQGANSPLHFGNGTRLTVT.

This clone was recorded only once. The chain has TRBV4-2 and TRBJ2-7; a possible D gene is TRBD1 (5 bases). Per germline, CDR1 LGHNA and CDR2 YNFKEQ. Trimming took 1 base from V and 0 from J, leaving 13 bases between them. The CDR3 length is 16 residues. DNA for the CDR3: TGTGCCAGCAGCCAAGGGGATAGGGGTAGCTCCTACGAGCAGTACTTC. Its protein is CASSQGDRGSSYEQYF.

This clone has just a few counts. The rearrangement links TRBV10-3 to TRBJ2-3; possibly TRBD1 or TRBD2 for D (5 bases each). This CDR3 is 14 amino acids long. Trimming left V 4 bases short and J 1 base short, with 9 bases between. The germline V gene has CDR1 ENHRY and CDR2 SYGVKD. CDR3 DNA sequence: TGTGCCATCAGTGGGGACCTAGGCACAGATACGCAGTATTTT. It specifies CAISGDLGTDTQYF.

Only a few counts were recorded for this clone. The chain combines TRBV23-1 with TRBJ1-5, with a weak D call TRBD1 (6 bases). TRBV23-1 is reported as an ORF; its role is uncertain. The CDR3 is 16 amino acids. V dropped 2 bases and J dropped 3 bases, with 14 bases sitting between them. The CDR3, as DNA: TGCGCCAGCAGTCAAAATGGGCGACAGGCCAATCAGCCCCAGCATTTT. It specifies CASSQNGRQANQPQHF.

The genes are TRBV30 and TRBJ1-1; possible D gene TRBD1, 6 bases. The V and J ends lost 3 bases and 4 bases respectively, with 12 bases between them. The CDR3 runs 13 residues. The germline gives CDR1 GTSNPN, CDR2 SVGIG (reference sequence). CDR3: CAWRSTGSTEAFF. The CDR3 coding sequence is TGTGCCTGGAGATCAACAGGGTCCACTGAAGCTTTCTTT.

The chain joins TRBV7-2 to TRBJ1-5; maybe TRBD1 (6 bases). V shed 4 bases and J shed 3 bases, with 13 bases lying between them. The CDR3 spans 15 residues. Germline CDR1 and CDR2: SGHTA and FQGNSA. This chain's CDR3 is CASSYTQGNNQPQHF. As DNA, the CDR3 is TGTGCCAGCAGCTATACACAGGGAAACAATCAGCCCCAGCATTTT.

CDR3 sequence: CASSQDIQETQYF. CDR3 nucleotide sequence: TGTGCCAGCAGCCAGGACATTCAAGAGACCCAGTACTTC. The chain uses TRBV11-1 and TRBJ2-5; weak D call: TRBD1 (5 bases). V was pared by 5 bases and J by 2 bases, with 9 bases between. The CDR3 runs 13 residues. Germline V lookup: CDR1 SGHAT, CDR2 FQDESV (reference sequence).

The chain is built from TRBV6-6 and TRBJ2-5; D may be TRBD2 (6 bases). Germline V gene data show CDR1 as MNHNY and CDR2 as SVGAGI (reference sequence). This CDR3 has 14 amino acids. Trimming shortened V by 5 bases and J by 1 base, and 11 bases separated the two germline ends. The CDR3 nucleotides read TGTGCCAGCAGTATGGGGGGTAGCCAAGAGACCCAGTACTTC. Protein sequence: CASSMGGSQETQYF.

This rearrangement joins TRBV7-8 to TRBJ1-5; D gene ambiguous. The V and J ends lost 1 base and 4 bases respectively, with 11 bases between them. This CDR3 region has 15 residues. Germline V lookup: CDR1 SGHVS, CDR2 FQNEAQ. In DNA, the CDR3 is TGTGCCAGCAGCTTAGAAAATATGGAGAATCAGCCCCAGCATTTT. This translates into CASSLENMENQPQHF.

This clone was seen a single time. The chain uses TRBV30 and TRBJ2-7; tentatively, D is TRBD1 (5 bases). Trimming left V 3 bases short and J 7 bases short, with 19 bases between. Per the germline V gene, CDR1 is GTSNPN and CDR2 is SVGIG (reference sequence). The CDR3 consists of 14 residues. The CDR3, as DNA: TGTGCCTGGAGCGCCCTCCCCAGGGCTTGGGAGCAGTACTTC. Encoded protein: CAWSALPRAWEQYF.

In this sample, this clone turned up a few times. This chain uses TRBV10-3 with TRBJ2-6; 8 positions agree with TRBD1. This CDR3 is 18 amino acids long. J lost 2 bases, V lost 2 bases, and 8 bases had no gene match. Germline CDR1 and CDR2: ENHRY and SYGVKD. The CDR3 sequence is CAISEIWAGGTGANVLTF. CDR3 nucleotide sequence: TGTGCCATCAGTGAGATTTGGGCAGGGGGCACTGGGGCCAACGTCCTGACTTTC.

The chain is built from TRBV29-1 and TRBJ1-2; 8 nucleotides line up with TRBD1. From germline, CDR1 is SQVTM and CDR2 ANQGSEA. Trimming took 3 bases from V and 4 from J; bases not matched to a gene: 4. CDR3 size: 13 residues. In nucleotides, the CDR3 is TGCAGCGTTGAGCGTCAGGGGGCCTATGGCTACACCTTC. This translates into CSVERQGAYGYTF.

The chain uses TRBV15 and TRBJ2-6; 7 bases fit TRBD1. Germline lookup yields CDR1 LNHNV and CDR2 YYDKDF (reference sequence). The ends lost 0 bases at V and 4 bases at J; junction bases unmatched: 3. The CDR3 loop spans 16 amino acids. The CDR3 spells CATSRDDRAGANVLTF. For the CDR3, the DNA is TGTGCCACCAGCAGAGATGACAGGGCGGGGGCCAACGTCCTGACTTTC. Filled out from reference TRBV15 and TRBJ2-6, the complete variable domain reads DAMVIQNPRYQVTQFGKPVTLSCSQTLNHNVMYWYQQKSSQAPKLLFHYYDKDFNNEADTPDNFQSRRPNTSFCFLDIRSPGLGDTAMYLCATSRDDRAGANVLTFGAGSRLTVL.

This chain joins TRBV27 and TRBJ2-5; D is possibly TRBD1 (5 bases). The germline V gene encodes CDR1 MNHEY and CDR2 SMNVEV (reference sequence). The CDR3 is made up of 16 amino acids. Trimming took off 5 bases at V and 4 bases at J, with 20 bases between the two ends. Here the CDR3 reads CASSPWGSGFRETQYF. The DNA of the CDR3 is TGTGCCAGCAGTCCTTGGGGTTCAGGGTTCCGAGAGACCCAGTACTTC.